One sample yielded the 28 T cell receptor beta chains listed below, sequenced in a study of blood T cell repertoires in COVID-19 (dated by TCRdb to 2020 to 2021). The library came from the immunoSEQ multiplex PCR assay. Drawn from immuneACCESS, this table holds only the in-frame rearrangements with V and J called that TCRdb kept. Clones are partly lost; checked studies trace under half to an unresolved V gene and leave the rest unexplained. In this sample the table shows a few hundred thousand clones, 90% of which occur a single time. Together, the top ten hold approximately 0.55% of the sample. The specimen sequenced was PBMCs or T cells enriched from blood (not recorded which). The receptors were sampled from a young man who had recovered from COVID-19.

The chain links TRBV29-1 to TRBJ2-5; 9 bases agree with TRBD1. CDR1 is SQVTM, CDR2 ANQGSEA, per germline. V lost 5 bases to trimming and J lost 4 bases; unmatched junction nucleotides: 2. CDR3 length: 12 amino acids. This CDR3 is CSVTGGRETQYF. As DNA, the CDR3 is TGCAGCGTTACAGGGGGCCGAGAGACCCAGTACTTC.

The V gene is TRBV29-1, the J gene TRBJ1-1; D possibly corresponds to TRBD1 (5 bases). CDR3 size: 12 residues. Germline CDR1 reads SQVTM; CDR2 reads ANQGSEA. DNA of the CDR3: TGCAGTGTTATGCGGGACTCGACTGAAGCTTTCTTT. This translates into CSVMRDSTEAFF.

The CDR3 is CASSERTGWSPLHF. The CDR3 DNA sequence: TGTGCCAGCAGTGAAAGGACAGGGTGGTCACCCCTCCACTTT. V usage is TRBV25-1 and J usage is TRBJ1-6, with 8 bases matching TRBD1. CDR3 length: 14 residues. V lost 2 bases, J lost 10 bases, and 4 bases stayed unmatched. CDR1 MGHDK and CDR2 SYGVNS come from the germline V gene.

This chain connects TRBV25-1 to TRBJ2-7; D is ambiguous. Germline values: CDR1 MGHDK, CDR2 SYGVNS. V lost 4 bases and J 6 bases, leaving 10 bases between the germline ends. The CDR3 is 12 amino acids. The CDR3 is CASSGGTTEQYF. The CDR3 nucleotides read TGTGCCAGCAGTGGAGGAACTACCGAGCAGTACTTC.

V usage is TRBV7-2 and J usage is TRBJ1-2; 7 bases align to TRBD1. Germline V gives CDR1 SGHTA, CDR2 FQGNSA. The CDR3 runs to 15 residues. After removal of 2 bases from V and 2 bases from J, the junction contained 5 bases not matched to a gene. In nucleotides, the CDR3 is TGTGCCAGCAGCTTAACGACAGGGACCAACTATGGCTACACCTTC. Its protein product is CASSLTTGTNYGYTF.

The CDR3 spells CASKDPAAQGYGYTF. DNA for the CDR3: TGTGCCAGCAAAGACCCGGCGGCACAGGGGTATGGCTACACCTTC. This sequence joins TRBV28 and TRBJ1-2, with 7 nucleotides matching TRBD1. Germline loops: CDR1 MDHEN, CDR2 SYDVKM. CDR3 length: 15 amino acids. The trim removed 7 bases at V and 5 bases at J, leaving 13 bases unmatched.

This clone was seen only once. This rearrangement joins TRBV10-3 to TRBJ1-6, with D maybe TRBD1 (5 bases). The V and J ends lost 2 bases and 6 bases respectively, with 8 bases between them. The germline CDR1 and CDR2 sequences are ENHRY and SYGVKD. CDR3 length: 14 amino acids. DNA for the CDR3: TGTGCCATCAGTGAGCGGGACTCTAATTCACCCCTCCACTTT. Translating gives CAISERDSNSPLHF.

The chain carries TRBV30 and TRBJ1-5; the D is unclear. The germline V gene encodes CDR1 GTSNPN and CDR2 SVGIG (reference sequence). The CDR3 covers 13 residues. Trimming took 2 bases from V and 2 from J, leaving 7 bases between them. In nucleotides, the CDR3 is TGTGCCTGGAGTCTGTATGGCAATCAGCCCCAGCATTTT. This encodes CAWSLYGNQPQHF.

This chain connects TRBV7-3 to TRBJ2-1; perhaps TRBD2 as D (6 bases). The CDR3 contains 15 residues. Trimming left V 3 bases short and J 9 bases short, with 18 bases between. Germline CDR1 is SGHTA and CDR2 is FQGTGA. The CDR3 region has the DNA TGTGCCAGCAGCTTGGAGGGACGTTTTCATGGTGAGCAGTTCTTC. This translates into CASSLEGRFHGEQFF.

The V gene is TRBV10-3, the J gene TRBJ2-1; D is unclear. CDR1 and CDR2 (germline): ENHRY, SYGVKD. The CDR3 contains 10 residues. Trimming stripped 8 bases from V and 6 bases from J, with 5 bases between. The CDR3: CAIGGNEQFF. The CDR3 bases are TGTGCCATCGGCGGCAATGAGCAGTTCTTC.

The chain is built from TRBV13 and TRBJ1-6; D call uncertain. This CDR3 comprises 12 residues. CDR1 PRHDT and CDR2 FYEKMQ come from the germline V gene (reference sequence). Trimming removed 6 bases from V and 6 bases from J, with 6 bases in between. In DNA form, the CDR3 reads TGTGCCAGCAGTCGGAGTAATTCACCCCTCCACTTT. This gives the protein CASSRSNSPLHF.

The chain has TRBV5-4 and TRBJ2-7, with D possibly TRBD1 on 6 matching bases. The ends were cut back, 0 bases at V and 3 bases at J, with 13 bases in the middle. CDR3 length: 15 residues. CDR1 SGHNT and CDR2 YYREEE come from the germline V gene (reference sequence). The CDR3 nucleotides are TGTGCCAGCAGCTTGGAGGGCAGGGGAAACTACGAGCAGTACTTC. Translating gives CASSLEGRGNYEQYF.

V gene TRBV11-3 combines with J gene TRBJ1-1; D gene ambiguous. V was pared by 5 bases and J by 1 base, with 11 bases between. This CDR3 contains 14 residues. Germline assignment: CDR1 SGHNT and CDR2 YENEEA. The CDR3 DNA reads as TGTGCCAGCAGCCCGGAGCAGTGGAACACTGAAGCTTTCTTT. Translated: CASSPEQWNTEAFF.

The sample holds a few counts of this clone. The J gene is TRBJ1-2, the V gene TRBV27; unclear D gene. The CDR3 is 13 amino acids. Trimming removed 1 base at V and 6 bases at J, with 9 bases between. The germline CDR1 and CDR2 sequences are MNHEY and SMNVEV (reference sequence). CDR3 sequence: CASSLWAGDGYTF. CDR3 in DNA: TGTGCCAGCAGTTTATGGGCAGGCGATGGCTACACCTTC.

J is TRBJ2-3 and V is TRBV5-1; the match to TRBD2 covers 8 bases. Germline V gene data show CDR1 as SGHRS and CDR2 as YFSETQ. CDR3 length: 15 amino acids. V dropped 4 bases and J dropped 6; count of bases not matched to a gene: 10. The CDR3 is CASSHRGGAPDTQYF. For the CDR3, the DNA is TGCGCCAGCAGCCACCGGGGGGGCGCCCCGGATACGCAGTATTTT.

The sample holds a few counts of this clone. The V gene is TRBV6-5, the J gene TRBJ1-3, with D perhaps matching TRBD1 (5 bases). Germline V gene sequence: CDR1 MNHEY, CDR2 SVGAGI. The V and J ends lost 2 bases and 0 bases respectively, with 8 bases between them. This CDR3 region has 15 residues. This CDR3 is CASSYRQNSGNTIYF. CDR3 DNA: TGTGCCAGCAGTTACCGACAGAACTCTGGAAACACCATATATTTT.

The rearrangement joins TRBV5-1 to TRBJ2-7, with 8 nucleotides matching TRBD2. V trimming: 4 bases; J trimming: 3 bases; junction bases outside the gene matches: 6. The germline V gene encodes CDR1 SGHRS and CDR2 YFSETQ. CDR3 length: 14 amino acids. The CDR3 bases are TGCGCCAGCAGCCCGAGCGGGAGAGGCTACGAGCAGTACTTC. It encodes CASSPSGRGYEQYF. Full variable domain (remainder filled in from reference TRBV5-1 and TRBJ2-7): KAGVTQTPRYLIKTRGQQVTLSCSPISGHRSVSWYQQTPGQGLQFLFEYFSETQRNKGNFPGRFSGRQFSNSRSEMNVSTLELGDSALYLCASSPSGRGYEQYFGPGTRLTVT.

The chain links TRBV10-3 to TRBJ1-5, with D uncertain. The CDR3 covers 11 residues. In germline, CDR1 is ENHRY, CDR2 SYGVKD. Trimming removed 8 bases from V and 6 bases from J, with 8 bases in between. CDR3 region: CAIGSSQPQHF. For the CDR3, the DNA is TGTGCCATCGGCTCTAGTCAGCCCCAGCATTTT.

V usage is TRBV29-1 and J usage is TRBJ1-2; D gene ambiguous. The CDR3 has 12 amino acids. CDR1 and CDR2 from the germline V gene are SQVTM and ANQGSEA. With 4 bases removed from V and 8 bases from J, the gap between germline ends came to 14 bases. The CDR3 region has the DNA TGCAGCGTTGCAGTCGGGGTTCAAGGCTACACCTTC. This encodes CSVAVGVQGYTF.

This clone has only a few counts. The V and J genes are TRBV5-1 and TRBJ1-6; TRBD1 aligns across 7 bases. There are 21 residues in the CDR3. CDR1 and CDR2 (germline): SGHRS, YFSETQ. After removal of 4 bases from V and 0 bases from J, the junction contained 19 bases not matched to a gene. CDR3 in amino acids: CASSNSTGRLGQSSYNSPLHF. The CDR3 nucleotides are TGCGCCAGCAGCAACTCGACAGGGAGGTTGGGGCAGAGCTCCTATAATTCACCCCTCCACTTT.

The rearrangement links TRBV10-3 to TRBJ1-1; 9 bases fit TRBD1. Germline CDR1 reads ENHRY; CDR2 reads SYGVKD. The CDR3 loop spans 15 amino acids. V shed 3 bases, J shed 6 bases, and the junction held 8 bases outside the gene matches. CDR3 bases: TGTGCCATCAGTGATTTAGGACAGGGGAGTGCTGAAGCTTTCTTT. It encodes CAISDLGQGSAEAFF.

This rearrangement joins TRBV5-1 to TRBJ1-4; tentative D call: TRBD1 (6 bases). V lost 1 base and J 8 bases, leaving 12 bases between the germline ends. This CDR3 is 14 amino acids long. Germline V gives CDR1 SGHRS, CDR2 YFSETQ. The CDR3 DNA follows: TGCGCCAGCAGCTTGTCAGGGGCCGGGGAAAAACTGTTTTTT. Translated: CASSLSGAGEKLFF.

The chain uses TRBV28 and TRBJ2-1, with a tentative D call TRBD2 (6 bases). The CDR3 extends over 16 amino acids. Per germline, CDR1 MDHEN and CDR2 SYDVKM. The germline V and J ends were trimmed by 4 bases and 5 bases, with 18 bases remaining between them. The CDR3 is CASSSLVAVKDNEQFF. The CDR3 coding sequence is TGTGCCAGCAGTTCCCTAGTAGCGGTAAAAGACAATGAGCAGTTCTTC.

The chain has TRBV5-8 and TRBJ1-1; TRBD1 matches 10 bases. This CDR3 region has 14 residues. Germline CDR1 and CDR2: SGHTS and YDEGEE. V lost 5 bases and J lost 5; bases outside the gene matches: 6. CDR3 protein: CASSSDRGGTEAFF. The CDR3 coding sequence is TGTGCCAGCAGTTCGGACAGGGGGGGAACTGAAGCTTTCTTT. The variable domain in full, with the rest retrieved from reference TRBV5-8 and TRBJ1-1, is EAGVTQSPTHLIKTRGQQATLRCSPISGHTSVYWYQQALGLGLQFLLWYDEGEERNRGNFPPRFSGRQFPNYSSELNVNALELEDSALYLCASSSDRGGTEAFFGQGTRLTVV.

This chain uses TRBV10-1 with TRBJ1-1; D is unclear. Germline CDR1 reads WNHNN; CDR2 reads SYGVQD (reference sequence). Trimming left V 4 bases short and J 1 base short, with 7 bases between. There are 13 residues in the CDR3. CDR3 DNA: TGCGCCAGCAGTGTGTCCCGGAACACTGAAGCTTTCTTT. As protein: CASSVSRNTEAFF.

Of note for this clone: Other nucleotide sequences from this sample produce the same CDR3. The V and J genes are TRBV3-1 (or the pseudogene TRBV3-2) and TRBJ1-1, with D possibly TRBD1 on 6 matching bases. Germline CDR1 and CDR2: LGHDT and YNNKEL (reference sequence). Trimming shortened V by 4 bases and J by 2 bases, and 8 bases separated the two germline ends. The length of the CDR3 is 13 residues. The CDR3 loop is CASSRTANTEAFF. CDR3 coding DNA: TGTGCCAGCAGCCGGACAGCCAACACTGAAGCTTTCTTT.

A note on this clone: This clone may be a read error of a much larger clone one base away. CDR3 amino acids: CASSLASGGADTQYF. CDR3 DNA: TGTGCCAGCAGCTTAGCTAGCGGGGGGGCAGATACGCAGTATTTT. The chain couples TRBV7-9 to TRBJ2-3; 11 nucleotides agree with TRBD2. Germline V gives CDR1 SEHNR, CDR2 FQNEAQ (reference sequence). The V gene end was trimmed by 0 bases and the J gene end by 4 bases; junction bases not matched to a gene: 0. The CDR3 covers 15 residues.

The chain employs TRBV3-1 (or the pseudogene TRBV3-2) and TRBJ1-5; tentatively, D is TRBD1 (6 bases). Germline CDR1 LGHDT, CDR2 YNNKEL (reference sequence). Trimming removed 0 bases at V and 7 bases at J, with 13 bases between. CDR3 length: 15 amino acids. CDR3 residues: CASSQEGGGRQPQHF. DNA of the CDR3: TGTGCCAGCAGCCAAGAGGGGGGGGGCCGCCAGCCCCAGCATTTT.